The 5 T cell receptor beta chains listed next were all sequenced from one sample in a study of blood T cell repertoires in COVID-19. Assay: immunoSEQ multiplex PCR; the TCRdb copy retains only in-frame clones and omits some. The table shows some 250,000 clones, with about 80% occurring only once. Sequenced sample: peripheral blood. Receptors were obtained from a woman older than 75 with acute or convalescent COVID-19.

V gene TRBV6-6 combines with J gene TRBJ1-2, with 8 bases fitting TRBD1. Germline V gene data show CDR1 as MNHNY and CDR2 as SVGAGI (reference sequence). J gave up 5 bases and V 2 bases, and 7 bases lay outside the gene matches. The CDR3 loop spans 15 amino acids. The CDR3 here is CASSYGTGGGYGYTF. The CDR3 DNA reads TGTGCCAGCAGTTACGGAACAGGGGGAGGGTATGGCTACACCTTC.

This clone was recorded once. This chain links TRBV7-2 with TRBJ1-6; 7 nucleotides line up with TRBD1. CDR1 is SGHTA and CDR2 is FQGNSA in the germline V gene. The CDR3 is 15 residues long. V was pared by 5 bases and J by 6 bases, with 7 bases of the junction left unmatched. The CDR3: CASSPDRTFNSPLHF. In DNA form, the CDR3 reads TGTGCCAGCAGCCCGGACAGGACTTTTAATTCACCCCTCCACTTT. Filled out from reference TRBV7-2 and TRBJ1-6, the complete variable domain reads GAGVSQSPSNKVTEKGKDVELRCDPISGHTALYWYRQSLGQGLEFLIYFQGNSAPDKSGLPSDRFSAERTGGSVSTLTIQRTQQEDSAVYLCASSPDRTFNSPLHFGNGTRLTVT.

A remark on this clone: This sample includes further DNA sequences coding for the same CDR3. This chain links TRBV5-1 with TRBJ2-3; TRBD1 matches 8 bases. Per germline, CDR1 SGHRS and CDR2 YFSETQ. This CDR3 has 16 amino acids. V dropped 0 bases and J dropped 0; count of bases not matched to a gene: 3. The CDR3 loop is CASSLGQGASTDTQYF. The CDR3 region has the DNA TGCGCCAGCAGCTTGGGCCAGGGGGCGAGCACAGATACGCAGTATTTT. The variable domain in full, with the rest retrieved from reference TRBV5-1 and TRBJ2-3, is KAGVTQTPRYLIKTRGQQVTLSCSPISGHRSVSWYQQTPGQGLQFLFEYFSETQRNKGNFPGRFSGRQFSNSRSEMNVSTLELGDSALYLCASSLGQGASTDTQYFGPGTRLTVL.

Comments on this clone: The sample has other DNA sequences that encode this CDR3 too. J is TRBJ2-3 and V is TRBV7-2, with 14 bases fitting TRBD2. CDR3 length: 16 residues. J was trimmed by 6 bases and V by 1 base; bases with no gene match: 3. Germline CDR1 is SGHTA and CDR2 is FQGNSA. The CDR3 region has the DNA TGTGCCAGCAGCTTAGGACTAGCGGGAGGGTCCGATACGCAGTATTTT. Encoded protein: CASSLGLAGGSDTQYF. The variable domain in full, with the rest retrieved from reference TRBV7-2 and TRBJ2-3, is GAGVSQSPSNKVTEKGKDVELRCDPISGHTALYWYRQSLGQGLEFLIYFQGNSAPDKSGLPSDRFSAERTGGSVSTLTIQRTQQEDSAVYLCASSLGLAGGSDTQYFGPGTRLTVL.

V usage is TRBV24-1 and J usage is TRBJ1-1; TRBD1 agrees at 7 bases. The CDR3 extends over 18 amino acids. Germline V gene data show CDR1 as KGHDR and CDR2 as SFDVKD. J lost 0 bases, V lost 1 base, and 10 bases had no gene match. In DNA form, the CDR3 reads TGTGCCACCAGTGATTTTCCCGGACAGGATCGATTGAACACTGAAGCTTTCTTT. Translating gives CATSDFPGQDRLNTEAFF.